The present TCR beta chain was sequenced within a study of CD8+ T cells in alopecia areata. The germline V gene encodes CDR1 MNHEY and CDR2 SVGAGI. CDR3 length: 14 residues. The V and J ends lost 7 bases and 2 bases respectively, with 12 bases between them. Study-wide findings and caveats: Scalp clonality, along with expanded CD8+ clones among the top 100, was significantly decreased by tofacitinib. Scalp specimens additionally yield sequences from normal skin's resident alphabeta T cells.

Worth noting for this clone: Its cognate antigen is unknown.

Following extraction, RNA underwent reverse transcription to cDNA, which served as the sequencing template. Here immunoSEQ multiplex PCR was the method, and the copy in TCRdb shows in-frame clones only, minus some. The sample has around 70,000 clones; over 25% are singletons. Noted treatment: oral pan-JAK inhibitor, 5-10 mg twice daily. The material sequenced was CD8+ T cells sorted from blood, taken at week 4, from a patient treated with tofacitinib. This TCR came from a human donor with alopecia areata. This chain links TRBV6-5 with TRBJ1-3, with a possible D match to TRBD1 (6 bases). CDR3 amino acids: CASTQQGPGNTIYF. In DNA form, the CDR3 reads TGTGCCAGCACTCAACAGGGCCCTGGAAACACCATATATTTT.